Given below is one TCR beta chain in context. No antigen is known for it. The entry originates in a study of shared clonotypes between healthy human individuals. Points from the study as a whole: The small donor group covered limited genetic and exposure diversity.

The data were produced by immunoSEQ multiplex PCR, yet TCRdb's version contains in-frame clones alone and is incomplete. Of some 470,000 clones listed, roughly four fifths are singletons. The CDR3 is 20 residues long. J was trimmed by 0 bases and V by 2 bases; bases with no gene match: 13. CDR1 and CDR2 (germline): SGDLS, YYNGEE. The gene calls are TRBV9 and TRBJ2-6; TRBD1 matches 8 bases. Sequenced: PBMCs. This TCR was sampled from a woman in her thirties or forties in good health. Some clones in this sample may be carry-over from other donors' samples. In nucleotides, the CDR3 is TGTGCCAGCAGCGTGAGTATTAGGACAGGGAGCGCCTCTGGGGCCAACGTCCTGACTTTC. Translated: CASSVSIRTGSASGANVLTF.